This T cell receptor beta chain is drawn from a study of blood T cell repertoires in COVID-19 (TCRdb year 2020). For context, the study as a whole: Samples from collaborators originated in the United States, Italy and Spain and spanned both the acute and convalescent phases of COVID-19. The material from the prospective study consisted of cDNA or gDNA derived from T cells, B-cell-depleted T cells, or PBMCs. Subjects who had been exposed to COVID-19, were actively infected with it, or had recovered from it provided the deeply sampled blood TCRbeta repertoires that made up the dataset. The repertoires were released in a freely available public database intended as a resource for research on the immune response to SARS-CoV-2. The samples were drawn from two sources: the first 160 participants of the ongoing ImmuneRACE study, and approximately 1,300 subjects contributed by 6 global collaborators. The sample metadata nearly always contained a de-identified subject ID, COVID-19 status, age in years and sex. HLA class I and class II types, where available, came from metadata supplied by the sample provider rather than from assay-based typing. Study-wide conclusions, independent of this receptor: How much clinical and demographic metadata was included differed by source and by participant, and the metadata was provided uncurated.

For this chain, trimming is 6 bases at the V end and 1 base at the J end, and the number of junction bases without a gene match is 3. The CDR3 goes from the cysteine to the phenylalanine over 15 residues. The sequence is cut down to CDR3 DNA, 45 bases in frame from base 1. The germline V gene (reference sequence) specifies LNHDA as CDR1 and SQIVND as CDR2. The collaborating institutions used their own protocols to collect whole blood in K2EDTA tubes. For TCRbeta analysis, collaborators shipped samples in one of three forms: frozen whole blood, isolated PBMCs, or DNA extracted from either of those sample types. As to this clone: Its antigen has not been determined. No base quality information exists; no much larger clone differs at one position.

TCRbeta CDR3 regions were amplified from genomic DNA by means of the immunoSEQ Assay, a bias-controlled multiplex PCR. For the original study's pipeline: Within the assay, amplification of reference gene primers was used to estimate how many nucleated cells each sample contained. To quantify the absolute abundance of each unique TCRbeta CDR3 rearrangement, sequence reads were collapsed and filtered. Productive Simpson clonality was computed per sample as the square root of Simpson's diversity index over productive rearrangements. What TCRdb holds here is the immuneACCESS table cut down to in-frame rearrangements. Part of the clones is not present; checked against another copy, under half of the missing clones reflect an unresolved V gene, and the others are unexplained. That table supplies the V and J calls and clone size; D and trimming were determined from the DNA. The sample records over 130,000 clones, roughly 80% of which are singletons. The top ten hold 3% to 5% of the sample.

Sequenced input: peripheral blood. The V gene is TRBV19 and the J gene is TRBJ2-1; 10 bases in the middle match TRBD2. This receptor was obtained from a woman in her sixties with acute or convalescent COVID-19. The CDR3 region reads CASSTSGVSYNEQFF. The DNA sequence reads TGTGCCAGTAGCACTAGCGGGGTTTCCTACAATGAGCAGTTCTTC.